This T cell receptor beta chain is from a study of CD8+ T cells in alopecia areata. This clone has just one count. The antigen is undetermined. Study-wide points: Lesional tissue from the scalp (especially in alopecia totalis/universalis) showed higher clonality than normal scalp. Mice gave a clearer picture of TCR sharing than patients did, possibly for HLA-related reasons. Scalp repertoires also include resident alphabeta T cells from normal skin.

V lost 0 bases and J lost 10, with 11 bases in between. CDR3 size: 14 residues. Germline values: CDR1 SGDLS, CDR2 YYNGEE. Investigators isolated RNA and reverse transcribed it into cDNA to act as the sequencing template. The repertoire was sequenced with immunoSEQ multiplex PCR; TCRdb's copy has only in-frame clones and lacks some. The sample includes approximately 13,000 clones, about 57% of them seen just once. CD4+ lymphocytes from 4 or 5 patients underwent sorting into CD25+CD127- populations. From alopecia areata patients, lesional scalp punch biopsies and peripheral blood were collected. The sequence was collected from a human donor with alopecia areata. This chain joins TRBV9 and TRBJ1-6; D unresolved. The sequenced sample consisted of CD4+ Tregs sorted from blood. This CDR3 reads CASSVVGEMSPLHF. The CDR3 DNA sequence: TGTGCCAGCAGCGTAGTTGGGGAGATGTCACCCCTCCACTTT. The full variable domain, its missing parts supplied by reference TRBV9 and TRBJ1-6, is DSGVTQTPKHLITATGQRVTLRCSPRSGDLSVYWYQQSLDQGLQFLIQYYNGEERAKGNILERFSAQQFPDLHSELNLSSLELGDSALYFCASSVVGEMSPLHFGNGTRLTVT.